This T cell receptor beta chain emerged from a study of blood T cell repertoires in COVID-19. Study as a whole: Both acute and convalescent COVID-19 samples were obtained from the United States, Italy and Spain. PBMCs, B-cell-depleted T cells, or T cells provided the cDNA or gDNA that made up the material.

The authors' processing: The authors estimated nucleated cell counts from reference gene primer amplification. Libraries were prepared by immunoSEQ multiplex PCR; TCRdb keeps only in-frame clonotypes and omits some of them. That table furnishes V, J and clone size, whereas the DNA furnished D and trimming. The table includes some 200,000 clones, about 79% detected once. The receptor was isolated from a human donor in a cohort sampled during active COVID-19. Sequencing input: peripheral blood.

In DNA, the CDR3 is TGTGCCAGCAGTGAATGGGAGCTAGCGGTAAGCACAGATACGCAGTATTTT. The encoded protein is CASSEWELAVSTDTQYF. The chain uses TRBV2 and TRBJ2-3; 7 nucleotides match TRBD2. Germline V lookup: CDR1 SNHLY, CDR2 FYNNEI. This CDR3 comprises 17 residues. The V gene end was trimmed by 2 bases and the J gene end by 0 bases; junction bases not matched to a gene: 8.